This T cell receptor (beta chain) was found in a study of cytomegalovirus exposure and HLA in healthy donors. It was healthy bone marrow donors who served as donors. Use of 60 Vbeta and 13 Jbeta primers characterized the PCR. Per the original data handling: Unique TCR beta chains numbered 80 million to 95 million in a later analysis, with roughly 10 million shared. The repertoire was sequenced with immunoSEQ multiplex PCR; TCRdb's copy has only in-frame clones and lacks some. The D gene and trimming were derived from the DNA, and the V and J assignments and clone size from that table. The data hold about 140,000 clones, with around 65% observed a single time. This TCR came from a male donor in good health and CMV-seronegative. Sequencing used PBMCs.

DNA of the CDR3: TGTGCCAGCAGCCTTCGGACAGGTCTCAATCAGCCCCAGCATTTT. Protein product: CASSLRTGLNQPQHF. The chain is built from TRBV7-6 and TRBJ1-5, with 7 positions matching TRBD1. Per germline, CDR1 SGHVS and CDR2 FNYEAQ. V was pared by 5 bases and J by 3 bases, with 7 bases of the junction left unmatched. This CDR3 has 15 residues.